The 13 T cell receptor beta chains listed next were all sequenced from one sample in a study of blood T cell repertoires in COVID-19. The method was immunoSEQ multiplex PCR; TCRdb's version includes in-frame clones alone and lacks a portion of them. Seen here are 200,000 to 250,000 clones, 70% to 85% observed once, and the top ten hold roughly 1.3%. The sample comprised PBMCs or T cells enriched from blood (not recorded which). The receptors originated from a woman in her thirties or forties with acute COVID-19.

This chain joins TRBV15 and TRBJ1-5; 9 nucleotides match TRBD1. V dropped 8 bases and J dropped 4; count of bases not matched to a gene: 6. Germline CDR1 is LNHNV and CDR2 is YYDKDF (reference sequence). The length of the CDR3 is 14 residues. The CDR3 DNA sequence: TGTGCCACCTCGGGGACAGGGTGGAATCAGCCCCAGCATTTT. Amino acids: CATSGTGWNQPQHF.

Concerning this clone itself: This same CDR3 is encoded by further DNA sequences in the sample. This chain uses TRBV5-1 with TRBJ1-2; a possible D gene is TRBD1 (6 bases). This CDR3 is 14 amino acids long. Germline CDR1 reads SGHRS; CDR2 reads YFSETQ. Trimming took 8 bases from V and 4 from J, leaving 18 bases between them. The chain's CDR3 is CASSPSGGGYGYTF. As DNA, the CDR3 is TGCGCCAGTTCCCCTTCGGGGGGCGGCTATGGCTACACCTTC.

This clone was observed a single time. The rearrangement joins TRBV10-3 to TRBJ2-1, with D possibly TRBD1 on 6 matching bases. With 4 bases removed from V and 0 bases from J, the gap between germline ends came to 19 bases. This CDR3 contains 18 residues. Per germline, CDR1 ENHRY and CDR2 SYGVKD. CDR3 amino acids: CAISALSAGQSSYNEQFF. CDR3 DNA: TGTGCCATCAGTGCCCTGTCCGCTGGACAGAGCTCCTACAATGAGCAGTTCTTC.

This clone showed up just a few times. Distinct nucleotide sequences in the sample also encode this CDR3. The chain carries TRBV7-9 and TRBJ1-2; possibly TRBD1 for D (6 bases). The CDR3 contains 14 residues. Germline assignment: CDR1 SEHNR and CDR2 FQNEAQ (reference sequence). Trimming took 0 bases from V and 2 from J, leaving 7 bases between them. The DNA for the CDR3 is TGTGCCAGCAGCTTAGCTGGACAGAACTATGGCTACACCTTC. This translates into CASSLAGQNYGYTF.

V is TRBV4-1 and J is TRBJ1-2, with TRBD1 matching over 8 bases. The CDR3 runs 14 residues. Germline V lookup: CDR1 MGHRA, CDR2 YSYEKL. The J segment lost 11 bases and the V segment lost 3 bases, leaving 11 bases of the junction unmatched. CDR3 DNA: TGCGCCAGCAGCCAGGGACAGGAGCGGGGACGGTACACCTTC. Protein sequence: CASSQGQERGRYTF.

The genes are TRBV19 and TRBJ1-1, with 7 bases lining up with TRBD1. There are 15 residues in the CDR3. After removal of 4 bases from V and 0 bases from J, the junction contained 5 bases not matched to a gene. The germline V gene has CDR1 LNHDA and CDR2 SQIVND (reference sequence). The CDR3, as DNA: TGTGCCAGTAGTACCCTCGGGACAGTGAACACTGAAGCTTTCTTT. Translating it yields CASSTLGTVNTEAFF. Looking up the rest from reference TRBV19 and TRBJ1-1 gives the full variable domain: DGGITQSPKYLFRKEGQNVTLSCEQNLNHDAMYWYRQDPGQGLRLIYYSQIVNDFQKGDIAEGYSVSREKKESFPLTVTSAQKNPTAFYLCASSTLGTVNTEAFFGQGTRLTVV.

The chain combines TRBV5-4 with TRBJ2-3; maybe TRBD2 (6 bases). Germline assignment: CDR1 SGHNT and CDR2 YYREEE (reference sequence). The CDR3 is 15 residues long. V dropped 2 bases and J dropped 4 bases, with 14 bases sitting between them. CDR3 region: CASSFSGDLADTQYF. The CDR3, as DNA: TGTGCCAGCAGCTTTTCGGGAGATCTTGCAGATACGCAGTATTTT.

The chain combines TRBV19 with TRBJ1-5, with 12 bases matching TRBD1. CDR3 length: 16 amino acids. J gave up 2 bases and V 8 bases, and 7 bases lay outside the gene matches. Germline lookup yields CDR1 LNHDA and CDR2 SQIVND (reference sequence). The CDR3 sequence: CASGGTGGAGNQPQHF. The CDR3, as DNA: TGTGCCAGTGGGGGGACAGGGGGCGCAGGCAATCAGCCCCAGCATTTT.

This clone was seen once. As DNA, the CDR3 is TGCGCCAGCAGGGACATGGGCAGAAGCTACGAGCAGTACTTC. It is translated as CASRDMGRSYEQYF. The V and J genes are TRBV5-1 and TRBJ2-7; maybe TRBD1 (5 bases). The V and J ends lost 5 bases and 3 bases respectively, with 15 bases between them. The CDR3 spans 14 residues. Per the germline V gene, CDR1 is SGHRS and CDR2 is YFSETQ.

The rearrangement joins TRBV27 to TRBJ1-3; 8 positions agree with TRBD1. CDR3 size: 13 residues. The germline V gene encodes CDR1 MNHEY and CDR2 SMNVEV (reference sequence). With V trimmed by 6 bases and J by 5 bases, 3 bases remained unmatched. The DNA for the CDR3 is TGTGCCAGCAGCGGGACAGGTCGAAACACCATATATTTT. This sequence encodes CASSGTGRNTIYF.

This chain links TRBV18 with TRBJ1-2, with 8 bases identical to TRBD1. J was trimmed by 6 bases and V by 6 bases; bases with no gene match: 6. CDR1 and CDR2 from the germline V gene are KGHSH and LQKENI. The CDR3 sequence is 13 residues long. CDR3: CASSQGTGDGYTF. The CDR3 nucleotides are TGTGCCAGCTCGCAAGGGACAGGAGATGGCTACACCTTC.

In this sample, this clone turned up a few times. The V call is TRBV3-1 (or the pseudogene TRBV3-2), the J call TRBJ1-1; D might be TRBD1 (5 bases). Per germline, CDR1 LGHDT and CDR2 YNNKEL (reference sequence). CDR3 length equals 12 residues. V dropped 5 bases and J dropped 1 base, with 5 bases sitting between them. CDR3 sequence: CASSRGNTEAFF. Here the CDR3 DNA reads TGTGCCAGCAGCAGGGGGAACACTGAAGCTTTCTTT.

This clone came up once. The chain links TRBV30 to TRBJ1-6, with 7 bases aligning to TRBD1. The ends lost 0 bases at V and 7 bases at J; junction bases unmatched: 6. The germline V gene encodes CDR1 GTSNPN and CDR2 SVGIG (reference sequence). The CDR3 is made up of 15 amino acids. The CDR3 nucleotides are TGTGCCTGGAGTGTAGGGGGGACAGTAAATTCACCCCTCCACTTT. It translates to CAWSVGGTVNSPLHF.